This passage covers 17 T cell receptor beta chains from one sample sequenced in a study of blood T cell repertoires in COVID-19 (TCRdb year 2020). The method was the immunoSEQ multiplex PCR assay. TCRdb mirrors the immuneACCESS table, restricted to in-frame sequences. Some clones are absent from its copies; in checked studies, under half trace to an unresolved V gene, and the reason for the others is unknown. This sample gives approximately 180,000 clones in total; 70% to 90% of them show up just once. The leading ten clones occupy roughly 11% of the sample. Sequences were obtained from peripheral blood. These receptors all come from a human donor with active or convalescent COVID-19. The donor label of this sample is uncertain.

J is TRBJ2-2 and V is TRBV2, with 8 positions matching TRBD1. Germline trimming cut 10 bases from V and 4 bases from J; bases unmatched to any gene: 8. Per the germline V gene, CDR1 is SNHLY and CDR2 is FYNNEI. The CDR3 runs to 14 residues. The CDR3 loop is CATRTGPATGELFF. The CDR3, as DNA: TGTGCCACCCGGACAGGGCCGGCCACCGGGGAGCTGTTTTTT.

This sequence joins TRBV7-9 and TRBJ1-2; TRBD1 matches at 9 bases. Germline V gene data show CDR1 as SEHNR and CDR2 as FQNEAQ (reference sequence). J lost 8 bases, V lost 5 bases, and 12 bases had no gene match. This CDR3 is 15 amino acids long. This chain's CDR3 is CASSAWTGAKTGYTF. In nucleotides, the CDR3 is TGTGCCAGCAGCGCCTGGACAGGGGCGAAAACGGGCTACACCTTC.

V gene TRBV6-1 combines with J gene TRBJ2-6; 7 bases map to TRBD1. Unmatched junction bases numbered 12, after V lost 2 bases and J lost 5 bases. CDR1 MNHNS and CDR2 SASEGT come from the germline V gene. This CDR3 comprises 18 residues. The CDR3: CASSEPDRPTSWANVLTF. The CDR3 DNA follows: TGTGCCAGCAGTGAACCGGACAGGCCGACCTCCTGGGCCAACGTCCTGACTTTC.

The V and J genes are TRBV7-2 and TRBJ1-1; a possible D gene is TRBD1 (5 bases). The length of the CDR3 is 13 residues. Germline CDR1 reads SGHTA; CDR2 reads FQGNSA. The ends were cut back, 3 bases at V and 5 bases at J, with 10 bases in the middle. As DNA, the CDR3 is TGTGCCAGCAGCTTTGGGGGGGGAACTGAAGCTTTCTTT. It codes for CASSFGGGTEAFF. The full variable domain, its missing parts supplied by reference TRBV7-2 and TRBJ1-1, is GAGVSQSPSNKVTEKGKDVELRCDPISGHTALYWYRQSLGQGLEFLIYFQGNSAPDKSGLPSDRFSAERTGGSVSTLTIQRTQQEDSAVYLCASSFGGGTEAFFGQGTRLTVV.

The V gene is TRBV30, the J gene TRBJ1-5, with unresolved D. Between the trimmed V and J ends, which lost 0 bases and 4 bases, there was a span of 13 bases. The CDR3 loop spans 15 amino acids. Germline V gene lookup returns CDR1 GTSNPN and CDR2 SVGIG (reference sequence). The CDR3 reads CAWSVTGILNQPQHF. In DNA form, the CDR3 reads TGTGCCTGGAGTGTAACGGGAATACTAAATCAGCCCCAGCATTTT.

The chain has TRBV9 and TRBJ1-1, with D perhaps TRBD1 (6 bases). The CDR3 totals 15 residues. V lost 0 bases, J lost 7 bases, and 16 bases lay in between. Germline lookup yields CDR1 SGDLS and CDR2 YYNGEE. CDR3 region: CASSVVGARESEAFF. CDR3 DNA: TGTGCCAGCAGCGTAGTGGGGGCGCGTGAAAGTGAAGCTTTCTTT.

The V gene is TRBV4-3, the J gene TRBJ2-2; D is unresolved. Germline V gene data show CDR1 as LGHNA and CDR2 as YSLEER. The CDR3 has 13 amino acids. Between the trimmed V and J ends, which lost 3 bases and 6 bases, there was a span of 8 bases. DNA of the CDR3: TGCGCCAGCAGCCATGCGATGGCCGGGGAGCTGTTTTTT. It translates to CASSHAMAGELFF.

The CDR3: CASRELSTDTQYF. CDR3 in DNA: TGTGCCAGCAGGGAGCTTAGCACAGATACGCAGTATTTT. The genes are TRBV7-6 and TRBJ2-3; D ambiguous. V was cut by 6 bases and J by 0 bases, with 7 bases left in between. Per the germline V gene, CDR1 is SGHVS and CDR2 is FNYEAQ. CDR3 length: 13 amino acids.

V is TRBV7-3 and J is TRBJ1-1, with D hard to call. This CDR3 contains 14 residues. CDR1 and CDR2 from the germline V gene are SGHTA and FQGTGA. With 0 bases removed from V and 1 base from J, the gap between germline ends came to 6 bases. The CDR3 DNA follows: TGTGCCAGCAGCTTAACGGCACAGAACACTGAAGCTTTCTTT. The encoded protein is CASSLTAQNTEAFF.

The sample holds a few counts of this clone. Written as DNA, the CDR3 is TGCGCCAGCAGCCAAGAGGGCTGGGAGCAGCAGTTCTTC. Its translation is CASSQEGWEQQFF. The chain uses TRBV4-3 and TRBJ2-1, with D possibly being TRBD2 (5 bases). The V gene's germline CDR1 is LGHNA and CDR2 YSLEER. The CDR3 is 13 amino acids. Trimming stripped 0 bases from V and 11 bases from J, with 11 bases between.

The gene calls are TRBV28 and TRBJ2-3; no clear D. This CDR3 region has 13 residues. The germline gives CDR1 MDHEN, CDR2 SYDVKM. The V end lost 7 bases, the J end lost 0 bases, and 8 bases lay between the germline ends. The CDR3 here is CASNPGSTDTQYF. The CDR3 nucleotides are TGTGCCAGCAACCCAGGAAGCACAGATACGCAGTATTTT.

This sequence joins TRBV7-9 and TRBJ2-3; 13 bases match TRBD2. This CDR3 comprises 16 residues. V shed 5 bases, J shed 6 bases, and the junction held 8 bases outside the gene matches. Germline V gene sequence: CDR1 SEHNR, CDR2 FQNEAQ (reference sequence). CDR3 loop: CASSPRLAGGLDTQYF. DNA for the CDR3: TGTGCCAGCAGCCCCAGACTAGCGGGGGGTTTGGATACGCAGTATTTT.

The chain carries TRBV20-1 and TRBJ2-3; 10 bases line up with TRBD2. V shed 3 bases and J 6 bases; nucleotides not matched to a gene: 12. The length of the CDR3 is 16 residues. The V gene's germline CDR1 is DFQATT and CDR2 SNEGSKA (reference sequence). CDR3 in DNA: TGCAGTGCTAGTGGGAAAGCGGGGGGGGTTAAGGATACGCAGTATTTT. It codes for CSASGKAGGVKDTQYF.

V is TRBV6-5 and J is TRBJ1-2; 9 bases line up with TRBD1. The CDR3 sequence is 12 residues long. Germline CDR1 is MNHEY and CDR2 is SVGAGI. With V trimmed by 6 bases and J by 7 bases, 3 bases remained unmatched. CDR3 amino acids: CASRPDRGGYTF. The CDR3 nucleotides read TGTGCCAGCAGACCGGACAGGGGTGGCTACACCTTC.

V is TRBV29-1 and J is TRBJ1-2, with a possible D match to TRBD1 (5 bases). Trimming left V 7 bases short and J 5 bases short, with 20 bases between. The CDR3 is 14 residues long. Germline loops: CDR1 SQVTM, CDR2 ANQGSEA. The CDR3 coding sequence is TGCAGCGCCAATAGGGGCTTTCCAAATTATGGCTACACCTTC. Amino acid sequence: CSANRGFPNYGYTF.

DNA for the CDR3: TGTGCCAGCAGCCCTAAGACAGGGGGCAATGAAAAACTGTTTTTT. Its protein is CASSPKTGGNEKLFF. The genes are TRBV3-1 (or the pseudogene TRBV3-2) and TRBJ1-4; 10 nucleotides line up with TRBD1. Per the germline V gene, CDR1 is LGHDT and CDR2 is YNNKEL (reference sequence). The CDR3 has 15 residues. With 4 bases clipped from V and 5 bases from J, the junction kept 4 bases outside the gene matches.

This chain joins TRBV4-1 and TRBJ1-2; no reliable D call. Germline loops: CDR1 MGHRA, CDR2 YSYEKL. The CDR3 is 14 residues long. Trimming left V 0 bases short and J 7 bases short, with 12 bases between. The chain's CDR3 is CASSQEALGGGYTF. The CDR3 bases are TGCGCCAGCAGCCAAGAAGCCCTCGGAGGTGGCTACACCTTC.